This T cell receptor (beta chain) was identified during a study of T cells in Graves' hyperthyroidism and ophthalmopathy. Findings and caveats of the study: Ophthalmopathy was separated from stable hyperthyroidism by a 13 V-J model.

The table lists this clonotype with a few counts. What it binds is unknown. The CDR3 runs to 13 residues. Germline V CDR1 and CDR2: MNHNS, SASEGT. V was pared by 6 bases and J by 0 bases, with 9 bases between. TCR beta CDR3 regions were amplified from RNA. A first-round RT-PCR of the TCR CDR3 used the HTBI primer set. TCRdb analysed the multiplex PCR reads with MiXCR anew, one entry per CDR3 protein. Here the sample spans hundreds of thousands of distinct CDR3 sequences, 11% to 15% being singletons. Patients counted as stable if ophthalmopathy did not develop within 18 months. This sample holds PBMCs from about 10 ml fresh peripheral blood.

The sample was blood. This rearrangement joins TRBV6-1 to TRBJ2-7; D is ambiguous. The clonotype was recovered from a woman aged 18-29 years with Graves' hyperthyroidism. CDR3 DNA: TGTGCCAGCAGAAACCAGGACTCCTACGAGCAGTACTTC. Its translation is CASRNQDSYEQYF.